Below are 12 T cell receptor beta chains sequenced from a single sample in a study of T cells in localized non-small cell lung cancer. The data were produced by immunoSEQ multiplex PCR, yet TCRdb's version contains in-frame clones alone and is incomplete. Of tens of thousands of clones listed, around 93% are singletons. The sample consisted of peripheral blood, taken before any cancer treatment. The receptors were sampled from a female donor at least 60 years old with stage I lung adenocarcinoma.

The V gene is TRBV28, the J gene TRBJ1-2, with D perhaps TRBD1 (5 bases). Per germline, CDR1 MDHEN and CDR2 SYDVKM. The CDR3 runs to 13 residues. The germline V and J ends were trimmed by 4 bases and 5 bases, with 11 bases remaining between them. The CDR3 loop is CASSSTALYGYTF. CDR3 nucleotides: TGTGCCAGCAGTTCGACAGCCTTATATGGCTACACCTTC.

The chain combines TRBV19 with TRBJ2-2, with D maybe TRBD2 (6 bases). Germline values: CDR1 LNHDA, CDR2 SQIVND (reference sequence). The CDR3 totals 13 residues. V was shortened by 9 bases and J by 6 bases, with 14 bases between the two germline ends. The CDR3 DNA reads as TGTGCCAGCAGTTGGGCTAGCGCCGGGGAGCTGTTTTTT. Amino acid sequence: CASSWASAGELFF.

CDR3 sequence (DNA): TGTGCCAGCAGTTCTTCCGGGAACACCGGGGAGCTGTTTTTT. Residues: CASSSSGNTGELFF. The V call is TRBV28, the J call TRBJ2-2; D is unresolved. V lost 4 bases, J lost 1 base, and 7 bases lay in between. CDR1 is MDHEN and CDR2 is SYDVKM in the germline V gene. CDR3 size: 14 residues.

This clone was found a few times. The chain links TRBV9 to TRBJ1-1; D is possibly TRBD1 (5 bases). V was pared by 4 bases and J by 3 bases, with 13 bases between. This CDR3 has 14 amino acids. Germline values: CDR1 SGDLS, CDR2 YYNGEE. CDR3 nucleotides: TGTGCCAGCAGCATGGGACGGACTTACACTGAAGCTTTCTTT. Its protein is CASSMGRTYTEAFF. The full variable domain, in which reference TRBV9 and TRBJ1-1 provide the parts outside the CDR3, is DSGVTQTPKHLITATGQRVTLRCSPRSGDLSVYWYQQSLDQGLQFLIQYYNGEERAKGNILERFSAQQFPDLHSELNLSSLELGDSALYFCASSMGRTYTEAFFGQGTRLTVV.

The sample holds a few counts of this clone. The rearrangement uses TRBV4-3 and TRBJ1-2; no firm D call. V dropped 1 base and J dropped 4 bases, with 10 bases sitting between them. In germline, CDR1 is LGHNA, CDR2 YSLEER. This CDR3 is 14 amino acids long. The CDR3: CASSQVGFGYGYTF. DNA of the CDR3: TGCGCCAGCAGCCAAGTGGGGTTTGGCTATGGCTACACCTTC.

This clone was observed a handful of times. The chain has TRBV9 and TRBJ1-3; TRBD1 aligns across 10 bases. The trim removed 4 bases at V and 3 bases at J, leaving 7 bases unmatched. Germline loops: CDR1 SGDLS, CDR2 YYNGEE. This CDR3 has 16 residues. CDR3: CASSLLDRGHGNTIYF. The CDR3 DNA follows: TGTGCCAGCAGCCTTCTCGACAGGGGGCATGGAAACACCATATATTTT.

This CDR3 is CASSQGTEINYGYTF. The CDR3, as DNA: TGCGCCAGCAGCCAAGGGACCGAAATCAACTATGGCTACACCTTC. The chain uses TRBV4-3 and TRBJ1-2; D remains ambiguous. The CDR3 runs 15 residues. Trimming removed 1 base from V and 2 bases from J, with 11 bases in between. The germline CDR1 and CDR2 sequences are LGHNA and YSLEER.

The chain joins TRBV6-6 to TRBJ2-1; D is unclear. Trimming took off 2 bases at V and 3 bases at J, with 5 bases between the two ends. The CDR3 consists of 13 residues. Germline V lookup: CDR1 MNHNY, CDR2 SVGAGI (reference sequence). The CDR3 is CASSYTRYNEQFF. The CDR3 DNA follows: TGTGCCAGCAGTTACACGCGCTACAATGAGCAGTTCTTC.

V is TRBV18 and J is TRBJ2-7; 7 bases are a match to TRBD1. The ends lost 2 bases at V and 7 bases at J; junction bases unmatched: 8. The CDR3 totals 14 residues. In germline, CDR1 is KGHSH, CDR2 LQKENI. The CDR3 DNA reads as TGTGCCAGCTCACCAAGACAGGGATCGGGGGAGCAGTACGTC. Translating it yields CASSPRQGSGEQYV.

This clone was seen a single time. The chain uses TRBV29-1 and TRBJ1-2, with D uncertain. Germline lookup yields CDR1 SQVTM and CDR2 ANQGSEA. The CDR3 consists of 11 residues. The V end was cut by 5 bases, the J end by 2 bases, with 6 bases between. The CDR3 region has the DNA TGCAGCGTTAGCAAAAACTATGGCTACACCTTC. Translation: CSVSKNYGYTF.

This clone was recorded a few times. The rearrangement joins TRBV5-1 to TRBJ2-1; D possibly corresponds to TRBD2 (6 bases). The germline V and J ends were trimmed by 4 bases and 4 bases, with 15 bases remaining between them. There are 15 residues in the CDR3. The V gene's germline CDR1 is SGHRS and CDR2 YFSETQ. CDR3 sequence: CASSAGTQSYNEQFF. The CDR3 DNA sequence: TGCGCCAGCAGCGCCGGGACTCAGAGTTACAATGAGCAGTTCTTC.

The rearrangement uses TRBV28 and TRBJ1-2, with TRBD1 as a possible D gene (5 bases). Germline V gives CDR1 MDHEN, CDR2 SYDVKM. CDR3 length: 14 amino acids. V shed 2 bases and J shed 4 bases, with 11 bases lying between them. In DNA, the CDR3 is TGTGCCAGCAGTTTAGGGGACCTGGGCTATGGCTACACCTTC. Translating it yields CASSLGDLGYGYTF.